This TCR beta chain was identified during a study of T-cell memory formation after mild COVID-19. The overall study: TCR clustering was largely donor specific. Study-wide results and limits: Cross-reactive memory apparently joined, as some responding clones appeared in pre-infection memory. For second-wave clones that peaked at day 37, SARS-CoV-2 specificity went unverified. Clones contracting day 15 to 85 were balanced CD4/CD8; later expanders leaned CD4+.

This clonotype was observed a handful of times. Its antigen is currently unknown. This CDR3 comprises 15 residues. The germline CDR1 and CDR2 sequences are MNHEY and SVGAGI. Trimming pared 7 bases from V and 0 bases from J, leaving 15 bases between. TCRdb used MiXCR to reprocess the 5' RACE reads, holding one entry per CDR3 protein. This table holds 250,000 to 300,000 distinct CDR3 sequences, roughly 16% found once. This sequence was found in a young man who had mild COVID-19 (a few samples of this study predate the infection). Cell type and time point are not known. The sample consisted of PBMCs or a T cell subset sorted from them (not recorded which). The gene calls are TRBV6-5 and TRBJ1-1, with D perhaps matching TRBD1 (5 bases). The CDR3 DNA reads TGTGCCAGCACCGCCTTGACAGCGATGAACACTGAAGCTTTCTTT. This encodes CASTALTAMNTEAFF.